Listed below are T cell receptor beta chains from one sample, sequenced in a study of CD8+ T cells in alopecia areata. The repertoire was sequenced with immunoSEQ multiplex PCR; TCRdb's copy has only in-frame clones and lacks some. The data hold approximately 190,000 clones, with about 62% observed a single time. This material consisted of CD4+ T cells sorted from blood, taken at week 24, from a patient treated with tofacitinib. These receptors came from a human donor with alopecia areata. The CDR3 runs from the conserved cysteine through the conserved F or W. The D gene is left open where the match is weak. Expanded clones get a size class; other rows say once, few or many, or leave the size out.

CDR3nt: TGCAGCGTGTGGACAGGGGACACTGAAGCTTTCTTT
CDR3aa: CSVWTGDTEAFF
v_gene: TRBV29-1
j_gene: TRBJ1-1
abundance: .
d_gene: TRBD1

CDR3nt: TGTGCCAGCAGTTACCGGGGTGTGAACACTGAAGCTTTCTTT
CDR3aa: CASSYRGVNTEAFF
v_gene: TRBV6-6
j_gene: TRBJ1-1
abundance: few
d_gene: .

CDR3nt: TGTGCCCCCATCGGGGGGGCAGCCCAAAATAGCAATCAGCCCCAGCATTTT
CDR3aa: CAPIGGAAQNSNQPQHF
v_gene: TRBV19
j_gene: TRBJ1-5
abundance: few
d_gene: .

CDR3nt: TGTGCCTGGAGTCGAACGGGAGGGGGGCCCCAAGAGACCCAGTACTTC
CDR3aa: CAWSRTGGGPQETQYF
v_gene: TRBV30
j_gene: TRBJ2-5
abundance: .
d_gene: TRBD2

CDR3nt: TGCAGCGCCAGGATATATGAGCAGTTCTTC
CDR3aa: CSARIYEQFF
v_gene: TRBV29-1
j_gene: TRBJ2-1
abundance: .
d_gene: .

CDR3nt: TGTGCCAGCATCCCCGGGAGTATCGCATCCTACGAGCAGTACTTC
CDR3aa: CASIPGSIASYEQYF
v_gene: TRBV28
j_gene: TRBJ2-7
abundance: .
d_gene: .

CDR3nt: TGTGCCAGCAGCTTCCGCAGGGTAACAGATACGCAGTATTTT
CDR3aa: CASSFRRVTDTQYF
v_gene: TRBV13
j_gene: TRBJ2-3
abundance: .
d_gene: .

CDR3nt: TGTGCCAGCAGCTTAGTCCCCTGGCAGGGGAGTGAAAAACTGTTTTTT
CDR3aa: CASSLVPWQGSEKLFF
v_gene: TRBV11-2
j_gene: TRBJ1-4
abundance: few
d_gene: .

CDR3nt: TGTGCCAGCAGCCTCGGGAGCTATGGCTACACCTTC
CDR3aa: CASSLGSYGYTF
v_gene: TRBV7-2
j_gene: TRBJ1-2
abundance: .
d_gene: .

CDR3nt: TGTGCCAGCAGCCCAACCGCCCGACAGGGGGCTAGTGGCTACACCTTC
CDR3aa: CASSPTARQGASGYTF
v_gene: TRBV7-6
j_gene: TRBJ1-2
abundance: .
d_gene: TRBD1

CDR3nt: TGCAGCGTTGATTCAGTCCATGAGCAGTTCTTC
CDR3aa: CSVDSVHEQFF
v_gene: TRBV29-1
j_gene: TRBJ2-1
abundance: .
d_gene: .

CDR3nt: TGTGCCAGCAGCGTAACTAGCGGGGGCCCAGATACGCAGTATTTT
CDR3aa: CASSVTSGGPDTQYF
v_gene: TRBV9
j_gene: TRBJ2-3
abundance: .
d_gene: TRBD2

CDR3nt: TGCGCCAGCAGCCAGGAAACAGGGACCGGGGCCAACGTCCTGACTTTC
CDR3aa: CASSQETGTGANVLTF
v_gene: TRBV4-3
j_gene: TRBJ2-6
abundance: .
d_gene: .

CDR3nt: TGTGCCAGCAGCTTAGGAGCCAGGGACACCGGGGAGCTGTTTTTT
CDR3aa: CASSLGARDTGELFF
v_gene: TRBV11-3
j_gene: TRBJ2-2
abundance: few
d_gene: .

CDR3nt: TGTGCCAGCCTCGGGACAGGGAGGAGGCAAGAGACCCAGTACTTC
CDR3aa: CASLGTGRRQETQYF
v_gene: TRBV25-1
j_gene: TRBJ2-5
abundance: .
d_gene: TRBD1

CDR3nt: TGTGCCTGGAAAGGACAGGGGGAAGCTTTCTTT
CDR3aa: CAWKGQGEAFF
v_gene: TRBV30
j_gene: TRBJ1-1
abundance: .
d_gene: TRBD1

CDR3nt: TGTGCCAGCGGAACTAGCACAGATACGCAGTATTTT
CDR3aa: CASGTSTDTQYF
v_gene: TRBV7-2
j_gene: TRBJ2-3
abundance: many
d_gene: .

CDR3nt: TGCAGCGTTGCGGGGACAGGAGGCTACACCTTC
CDR3aa: CSVAGTGGYTF
v_gene: TRBV29-1
j_gene: TRBJ1-2
abundance: .
d_gene: TRBD1

CDR3nt: TGTGCCAGCAGCGTAGCCTCTGGAAACACCATATATTTT
CDR3aa: CASSVASGNTIYF
v_gene: TRBV9
j_gene: TRBJ1-3
abundance: few
d_gene: .

CDR3nt: TGTGCCACCGGCGACAGCCCGAACACCGGGGAGCTGTTTTTT
CDR3aa: CATGDSPNTGELFF
v_gene: TRBV19
j_gene: TRBJ2-2
abundance: .
d_gene: .

CDR3nt: TGTGCCAGCAGAGGACGGGTTCGGGGCTACACCTTC
CDR3aa: CASRGRVRGYTF
v_gene: TRBV28
j_gene: TRBJ1-2
abundance: .
d_gene: .

CDR3nt: TGTGCCAGCAGCGTCGCAGGGAATAGCAATCAGCCCCAGCATTTT
CDR3aa: CASSVAGNSNQPQHF
v_gene: TRBV9
j_gene: TRBJ1-5
abundance: .
d_gene: .

CDR3nt: TGTGCCATCAGTGAGTCTCCTAGCGGGGGTGAGACCCAGTACTTC
CDR3aa: CAISESPSGGETQYF
v_gene: TRBV10-3
j_gene: TRBJ2-5
abundance: .
d_gene: TRBD2

CDR3nt: TGTGCCAGCAGCTTAGTTAGGGCTAGCGGGTACACAGATACGCAGTATTTT
CDR3aa: CASSLVRASGYTDTQYF
v_gene: TRBV7-2
j_gene: TRBJ2-3
abundance: .
d_gene: TRBD2

CDR3nt: TGCGCCAGCAGTTTTGAGGGGTCGGCTAACTATGGCTACACCTTC
CDR3aa: CASSFEGSANYGYTF
v_gene: TRBV5-1
j_gene: TRBJ1-2
abundance: once
d_gene: .

CDR3nt: TGTGCCACCAGCCTTCGCCCTTGGGGCAGGGCGCAGGTTAACGAGCAGTACTTC
CDR3aa: CATSLRPWGRAQVNEQYF
v_gene: TRBV15
j_gene: TRBJ2-7
abundance: .
d_gene: .

CDR3nt: TGTGCCAGCAGTCGCGGTGGGTCCTACAATGAGCAGTTCTTC
CDR3aa: CASSRGGSYNEQFF
v_gene: TRBV27
j_gene: TRBJ2-1
abundance: few
d_gene: .

CDR3nt: TGTGCCTGGAGAATCGTAATAGCGGCAGATACGCAGTATTTT
CDR3aa: CAWRIVIAADTQYF
v_gene: TRBV30
j_gene: TRBJ2-3
abundance: .
d_gene: .

CDR3nt: TGCAGTGCTAGCCCCTTGGGGGGCTACACCTTC
CDR3aa: CSASPLGGYTF
v_gene: TRBV20-1
j_gene: TRBJ1-2
abundance: .
d_gene: .

CDR3nt: TGTGCCAGCAGTCCATCCGGGACAGGCCAGTATGGCTACACCTTC
CDR3aa: CASSPSGTGQYGYTF
v_gene: TRBV27
j_gene: TRBJ1-2
abundance: few
d_gene: TRBD1

CDR3nt: TGCAGCGGACGGGACAGGGCGAACACAGATACGCAGTATTTT
CDR3aa: CSGRDRANTDTQYF
v_gene: TRBV29-1
j_gene: TRBJ2-3
abundance: few
d_gene: TRBD1